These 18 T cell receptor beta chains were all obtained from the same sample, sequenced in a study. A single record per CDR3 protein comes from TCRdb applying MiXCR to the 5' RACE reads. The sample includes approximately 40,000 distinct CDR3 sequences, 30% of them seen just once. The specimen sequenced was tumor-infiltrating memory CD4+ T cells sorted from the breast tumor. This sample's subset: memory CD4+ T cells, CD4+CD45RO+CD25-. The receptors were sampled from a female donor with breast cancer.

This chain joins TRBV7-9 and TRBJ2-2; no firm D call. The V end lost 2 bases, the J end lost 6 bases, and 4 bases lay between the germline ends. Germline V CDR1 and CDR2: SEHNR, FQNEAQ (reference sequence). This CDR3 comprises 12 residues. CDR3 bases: TGTGCCAGCAGCTTAATATCCGGGGAGCTGTTTTTT. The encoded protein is CASSLISGELFF.

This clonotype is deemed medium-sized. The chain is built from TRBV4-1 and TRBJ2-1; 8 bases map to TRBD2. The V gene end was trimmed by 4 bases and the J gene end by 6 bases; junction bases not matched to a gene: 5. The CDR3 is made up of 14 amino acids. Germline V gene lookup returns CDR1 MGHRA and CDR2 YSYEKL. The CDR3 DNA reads TGCGCCAGCAGCCTATTTCTAGCGGGCAATGAGCAGTTCTTC. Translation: CASSLFLAGNEQFF.

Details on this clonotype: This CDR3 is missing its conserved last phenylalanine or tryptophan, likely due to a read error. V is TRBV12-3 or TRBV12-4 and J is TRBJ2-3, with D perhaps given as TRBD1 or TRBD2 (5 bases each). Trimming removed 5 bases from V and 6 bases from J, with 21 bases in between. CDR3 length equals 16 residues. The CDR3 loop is CASSPLDWGIGDTQYL. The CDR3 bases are TGTGCCAGCAGTCCGCTGGACTGGGGGATTGGGGATACGCAGTATCTT.

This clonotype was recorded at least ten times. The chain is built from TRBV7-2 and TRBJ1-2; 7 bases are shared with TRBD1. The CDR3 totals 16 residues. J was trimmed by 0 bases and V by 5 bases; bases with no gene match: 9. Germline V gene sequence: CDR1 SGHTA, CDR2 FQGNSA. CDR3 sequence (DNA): TGTGCCAGCAGCCCTCCACCGGGACAGCCTAACTATGGCTACACCTTC. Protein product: CASSPPPGQPNYGYTF.

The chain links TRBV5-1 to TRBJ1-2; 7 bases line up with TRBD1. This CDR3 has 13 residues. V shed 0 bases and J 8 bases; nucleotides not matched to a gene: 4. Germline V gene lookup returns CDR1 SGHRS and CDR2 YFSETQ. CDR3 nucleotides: TGCGCCAGCAGCTTGGAGGGGGCAGAAGGCTACACCTTC. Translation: CASSLEGAEGYTF.

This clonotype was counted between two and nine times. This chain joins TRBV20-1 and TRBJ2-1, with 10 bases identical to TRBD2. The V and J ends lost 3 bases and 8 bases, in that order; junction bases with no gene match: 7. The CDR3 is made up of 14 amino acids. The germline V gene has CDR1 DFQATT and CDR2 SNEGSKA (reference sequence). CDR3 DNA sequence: TGCAGTGCTAGGGCCACTAGCGGGAAGGATGAGCAGTTCTTC. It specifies CSARATSGKDEQFF.

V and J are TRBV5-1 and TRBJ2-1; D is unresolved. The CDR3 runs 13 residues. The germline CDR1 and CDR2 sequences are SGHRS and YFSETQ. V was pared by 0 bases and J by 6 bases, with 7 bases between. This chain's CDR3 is CASSLGIPNEQFF. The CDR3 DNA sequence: TGCGCCAGCAGCTTGGGAATCCCCAATGAGCAGTTCTTC.

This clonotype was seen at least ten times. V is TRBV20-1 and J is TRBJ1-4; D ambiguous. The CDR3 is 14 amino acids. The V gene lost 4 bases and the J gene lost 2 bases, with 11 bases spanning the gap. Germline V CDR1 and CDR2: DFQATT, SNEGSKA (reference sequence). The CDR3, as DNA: TGCAGTGCTATACGGTGGCCGACTAATGAAAAACTGTTTTTT. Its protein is CSAIRWPTNEKLFF.

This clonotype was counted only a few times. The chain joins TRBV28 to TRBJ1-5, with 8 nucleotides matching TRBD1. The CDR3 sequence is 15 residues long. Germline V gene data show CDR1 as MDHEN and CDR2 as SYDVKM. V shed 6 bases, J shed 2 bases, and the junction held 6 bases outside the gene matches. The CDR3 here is CASRDGTGGNQPQHF. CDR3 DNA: TGTGCCAGCAGAGACGGGACAGGCGGCAATCAGCCCCAGCATTTT.

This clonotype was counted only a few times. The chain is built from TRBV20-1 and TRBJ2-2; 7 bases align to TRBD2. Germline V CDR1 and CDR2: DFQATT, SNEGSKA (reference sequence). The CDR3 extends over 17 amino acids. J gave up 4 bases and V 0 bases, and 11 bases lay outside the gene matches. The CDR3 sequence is CSARDYRERGVTGELFF. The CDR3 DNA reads TGCAGTGCTAGAGATTATAGGGAGCGGGGAGTCACCGGGGAGCTGTTTTTT.

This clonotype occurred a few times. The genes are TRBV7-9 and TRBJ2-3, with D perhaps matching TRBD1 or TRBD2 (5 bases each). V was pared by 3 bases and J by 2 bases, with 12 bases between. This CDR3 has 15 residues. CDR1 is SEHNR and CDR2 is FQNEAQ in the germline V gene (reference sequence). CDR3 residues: CASSLSLGTTDTQYF. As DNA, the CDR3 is TGTGCCAGCAGCTTGTCCCTAGGGACCACAGATACGCAGTATTTT.

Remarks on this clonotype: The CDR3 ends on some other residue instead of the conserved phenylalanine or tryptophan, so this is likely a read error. CDR3 bases: TGTGCCAGCAGTTACTCGATACAGCGGGGGGGGAGGGAGCAGTACTCC. It specifies CASSYSIQRGGREQYS. The V and J genes are TRBV6-5 and TRBJ2-7; 10 bases line up with TRBD2. From germline, CDR1 is MNHEY and CDR2 SVGAGI. Trimming removed 0 bases from V and 7 bases from J; junction bases left unmatched: 9. This CDR3 has 16 residues.

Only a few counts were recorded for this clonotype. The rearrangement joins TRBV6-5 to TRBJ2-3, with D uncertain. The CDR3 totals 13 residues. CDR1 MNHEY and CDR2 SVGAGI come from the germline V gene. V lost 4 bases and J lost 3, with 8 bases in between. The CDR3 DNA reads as TGTGCCAGCAGTTCCCCCAATACAGATACGCAGTATTTT. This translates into CASSSPNTDTQYF.

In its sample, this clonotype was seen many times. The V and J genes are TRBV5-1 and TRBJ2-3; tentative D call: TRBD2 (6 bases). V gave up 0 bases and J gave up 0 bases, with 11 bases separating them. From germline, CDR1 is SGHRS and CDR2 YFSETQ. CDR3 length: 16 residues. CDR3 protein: CASSLGLGTSTDTQYF. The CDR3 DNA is TGCGCCAGCAGCTTGGGTCTAGGGACTAGCACAGATACGCAGTATTTT.

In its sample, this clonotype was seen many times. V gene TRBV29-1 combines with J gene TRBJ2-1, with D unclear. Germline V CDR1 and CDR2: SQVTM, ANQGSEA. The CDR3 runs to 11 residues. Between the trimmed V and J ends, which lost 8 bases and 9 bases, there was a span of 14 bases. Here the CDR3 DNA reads TGCAGCACCCGGGCCCGTGGTGAGCAGTTCTTC. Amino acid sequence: CSTRARGEQFF.

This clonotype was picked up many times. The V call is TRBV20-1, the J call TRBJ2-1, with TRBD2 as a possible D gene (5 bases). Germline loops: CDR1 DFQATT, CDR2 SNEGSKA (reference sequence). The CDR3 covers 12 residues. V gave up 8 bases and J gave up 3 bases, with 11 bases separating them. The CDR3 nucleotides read TGCAGTACACGGGGTCTCTACAATGAGCAGTTCTTC. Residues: CSTRGLYNEQFF.

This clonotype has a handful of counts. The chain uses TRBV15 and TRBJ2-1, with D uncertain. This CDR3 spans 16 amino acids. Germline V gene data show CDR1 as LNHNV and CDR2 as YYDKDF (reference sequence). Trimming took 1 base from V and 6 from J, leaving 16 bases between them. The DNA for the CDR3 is TGTGCCACCAGCAGAGTCCTAGGGTTAGGGCTCAATGAGCAGTTCTTC. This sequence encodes CATSRVLGLGLNEQFF.

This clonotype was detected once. The CDR3 protein is CASSVGRITYEQYF. DNA for the CDR3: TGTGCCAGCAGCGTAGGTCGGATTACCTACGAGCAGTACTTC. The rearrangement links TRBV9 to TRBJ2-7; D is undetermined. Trimming stripped 0 bases from V and 2 bases from J, with 9 bases between. CDR1 is SGDLS and CDR2 is YYNGEE in the germline V gene. The CDR3 consists of 14 residues.